Each of the 17 T cell receptor beta chains below was sequenced from the same sample in a study of T cells in Graves' hyperthyroidism and ophthalmopathy. Amplified TCR beta CDR3 regions derived from RNA transcripts. The HTBI primer set served for first-round RT-PCR of the TCR CDR3. TCRdb used MiXCR to reprocess the multiplex PCR reads, holding one entry per CDR3 protein. The sample includes 400,000 or so distinct CDR3 sequences, about 16% of them seen just once. Sequencing was done on a sample of blood. These receptors were taken from a woman aged 55 to 70 with Graves' ophthalmopathy.

This clonotype was picked up a small number of times. The chain joins TRBV12-5 to TRBJ2-3; a weak D match, TRBD1 (6 bases). This CDR3 is built from 15 residues. V lost 3 bases and J lost 5, with 15 bases in between. CDR1 and CDR2 (germline): LGHNT, FRNRAP. CDR3 DNA: TGTGCTAGTGGTTTCAACCGACAAGGGGGAGATACGCAGTATTTT. It translates to CASGFNRQGGDTQYF.

This clonotype occurred many times. This sequence joins TRBV20-1 and TRBJ2-5, with 8 nucleotides matching TRBD2. Germline V gene lookup returns CDR1 DFQATT and CDR2 SNEGSKA (reference sequence). The CDR3 has 13 residues. Losses at the gene ends were 5 bases for V and 5 bases for J; bases not matched to a gene: 7. Written as DNA, the CDR3 is TGCAGTGCTTTAAGCGGGAGCGCCGAGACCCAGTACTTC. Its protein product is CSALSGSAETQYF.

This clonotype has ten or more counts. The V gene is TRBV28, the J gene TRBJ2-7; D unresolved. In germline, CDR1 is MDHEN, CDR2 SYDVKM. The CDR3 is made up of 14 amino acids. Trimming took 1 base from V and 6 from J, leaving 13 bases between them. This chain's CDR3 is CASSLLLAPTEQYF. CDR3 DNA sequence: TGTGCCAGCAGTTTATTATTAGCCCCCACCGAGCAGTACTTC.

This clonotype was counted many times. The chain is built from TRBV20-1 and TRBJ2-7; 7 bases map to TRBD2. V shed 6 bases, J shed 3 bases, and the junction held 17 bases outside the gene matches. The CDR3 is 16 amino acids. Germline V gene data show CDR1 as DFQATT and CDR2 as SNEGSKA (reference sequence). CDR3 DNA sequence: TGCAGTGCGCCCTCGGGGGGTAGCGCGAAGAACTACGAGCAGTACTTC. Translating it yields CSAPSGGSAKNYEQYF.

The rearrangement joins TRBV20-1 to TRBJ2-1, with TRBD1 matching 9 bases. Per germline, CDR1 DFQATT and CDR2 SNEGSKA (reference sequence). The V gene end was trimmed by 6 bases and the J gene end by 3 bases; junction bases not matched to a gene: 9. The CDR3 runs to 15 residues. CDR3 region: CSATGGRERYNEQFF. The DNA of the CDR3 is TGCAGTGCGACAGGGGGGCGGGAACGCTACAATGAGCAGTTCTTC.

This clonotype was seen a handful of times. CDR3 sequence (DNA): TGTGCCAGTGGAGCGGGAGGGCTAAACGGGGAGCTGTTTTTT. Protein product: CASGAGGLNGELFF. The V gene is TRBV19, the J gene TRBJ2-2; 10 bases are a match to TRBD2. Unmatched junction bases numbered 7, after V lost 8 bases and J lost 7 bases. Germline CDR1 is LNHDA and CDR2 is SQIVND (reference sequence). This CDR3 is built from 14 residues.

There are a few counts of this clonotype. This rearrangement joins TRBV4-1 to TRBJ2-3; D perhaps matches TRBD2 (7 bases). Deletions cut 1 base from V and 4 bases from J, with 12 bases between. CDR1 and CDR2 from the germline V gene are MGHRA and YSYEKL. The CDR3 has 15 amino acids. CDR3 sequence: CASSQAGGWSDTQYF. The CDR3 nucleotides are TGCGCCAGCAGCCAAGCGGGGGGCTGGTCAGATACGCAGTATTTT.

The chain links TRBV6-1 to TRBJ2-7, with 10 bases aligning to TRBD2. Trimming cost V 7 bases and J 5 bases; bases outside gene matches: 8. Germline assignment: CDR1 MNHNS and CDR2 SASEGT. There are 14 residues in the CDR3. Here the CDR3 reads CASTPASGSNEQYF. DNA of the CDR3: TGTGCCAGCACCCCCGCTAGCGGGAGCAACGAGCAGTACTTC.

This clonotype was counted a few times. The rearrangement links TRBV24-1 to TRBJ2-2; 8 bases map to TRBD1. Germline V gene data show CDR1 as KGHDR and CDR2 as SFDVKD. The CDR3 contains 14 residues. With V trimmed by 8 bases and J by 1 base, 2 bases remained unmatched. CDR3 protein: CATTGTGNTGELFF. The CDR3 coding sequence is TGTGCCACCACCGGGACAGGGAACACCGGGGAGCTGTTTTTT.

This chain uses TRBV3-1 with TRBJ2-2; D is perhaps TRBD1 (5 bases). The V gene's germline CDR1 is LGHDT and CDR2 YNNKEL (reference sequence). The V and J ends lost 1 base and 7 bases respectively, with 7 bases between them. The CDR3 loop spans 13 amino acids. DNA of the CDR3: TGTGCCAGCAGCCAAGGCAGGGTCGGGGAGCTGTTTTTT. Amino acid sequence: CASSQGRVGELFF.

This clonotype has more than one count but fewer than ten. The V gene is TRBV3-1, the J gene TRBJ1-3; D is ambiguous. The CDR3 has 16 residues. Germline CDR1 and CDR2: LGHDT and YNNKEL (reference sequence). V lost 4 bases and J lost 4, with 17 bases in between. CDR3 amino acids: CASSLQSGIGGNTIYF. DNA for the CDR3: TGTGCCAGCAGCCTCCAAAGCGGTATCGGAGGAAACACCATATATTTT.

This clonotype was detected many times. The genes are TRBV2 and TRBJ2-3; D gene ambiguous. From germline, CDR1 is SNHLY and CDR2 FYNNEI. V dropped 6 bases and J dropped 8 bases, with 9 bases sitting between them. There are 11 residues in the CDR3. The CDR3 DNA reads as TGTGCCAGCAGGCGGTTGGGTACGCAGTATTTT. Protein sequence: CASRRLGTQYF.

The chain joins TRBV19 to TRBJ2-3; D is unresolved. CDR3 length: 15 residues. Germline V gene lookup returns CDR1 LNHDA and CDR2 SQIVND (reference sequence). The V end was cut by 3 bases, the J end by 2 bases, with 12 bases between. The CDR3 nucleotides read TGTGCCAGTAGTATTATGGGCAGCAACACAGATACGCAGTATTTT. This codes for CASSIMGSNTDTQYF. Drawing the rest from reference TRBV19 and TRBJ2-3, the complete variable domain is DGGITQSPKYLFRKEGQNVTLSCEQNLNHDAMYWYRQDPGQGLRLIYYSQIVNDFQKGDIAEGYSVSREKKESFPLTVTSAQKNPTAFYLCASSIMGSNTDTQYFGPGTRLTVL.

The rearrangement links TRBV28 to TRBJ2-6; possibly TRBD2 for D (6 bases). Germline loops: CDR1 MDHEN, CDR2 SYDVKM. V lost 8 bases and J 0 bases, leaving 17 bases between the germline ends. The length of the CDR3 is 17 residues. CDR3 in amino acids: CASGLTRGASGANVLTF. In DNA form, the CDR3 reads TGTGCCAGCGGCCTTACCCGCGGGGCCTCTGGGGCCAACGTCCTGACTTTC.

In its sample, this clonotype was seen a few times. This rearrangement joins TRBV25-1 to TRBJ2-5; D tentatively reads TRBD1 or TRBD2 (5 bases each). The V gene lost 5 bases and the J gene lost 3 bases, with 13 bases spanning the gap. The CDR3 has 14 amino acids. The germline gives CDR1 MGHDK, CDR2 SYGVNS. The DNA of the CDR3 is TGTGCCAGCAGTCCGGGGCAGCCAGAAGAGACCCAGTACTTC. Translating gives CASSPGQPEETQYF.

The sample holds many counts of this clonotype. The chain carries TRBV20-1 and TRBJ2-3; the D is unclear. The CDR3 runs 12 residues. The germline V and J ends were trimmed by 1 base and 5 bases, with 7 bases remaining between them. CDR1 is DFQATT, CDR2 SNEGSKA, per germline (reference sequence). CDR3 loop: CSARVAGDTQYF. For the CDR3, the DNA is TGCAGTGCTAGAGTAGCAGGAGATACGCAGTATTTT.

There are many counts of this clonotype. The rearrangement uses TRBV2 and TRBJ2-3; TRBD1 matches 8 bases. The germline CDR1 and CDR2 sequences are SNHLY and FYNNEI. The CDR3 is 17 residues long. Trimming removed 6 bases from V and 2 bases from J; junction bases left unmatched: 13. The DNA for the CDR3 is TGTGCCAGCAGCCCCGAAATACAGGGGGATAACACAGATACGCAGTATTTT. This sequence encodes CASSPEIQGDNTDTQYF.